The 18 T cell receptor beta chains below all came from one sample that was sequenced in a study of CD8+ T cells in alopecia areata. Stated treatment: oral pan-JAK inhibitor, 5-10 mg twice daily. Extraction and reverse transcription of RNA yielded cDNA as the sequencing template. Libraries were prepared by immunoSEQ multiplex PCR; TCRdb keeps only in-frame clonotypes and omits some of them. The sample shows about 140,000 clones, roughly four fifths of them seen only once. Material: CD8+ T cells sorted from blood, obtained at week 4, from a patient treated with tofacitinib. These receptor sequences come from a human donor with alopecia areata.

The chain employs TRBV5-6 and TRBJ2-3, with D unclear. There are 12 residues in the CDR3. Trimming shortened V by 3 bases and J by 4 bases, and 6 bases separated the two germline ends. Germline CDR1 reads SGHDT; CDR2 reads YYEEEE. CDR3 sequence reads: CASSYWSDTQYF. CDR3 coding DNA: TGTGCCAGCAGCTATTGGTCAGATACGCAGTATTTT.

The chain combines TRBV30 with TRBJ2-5, with D perhaps matching TRBD1 (5 bases). Judging by the DNA end, TRBJ2-7 fits better; the J call may be wrong. Germline values: CDR1 GTSNPN, CDR2 SVGIG (reference sequence). This CDR3 has 15 residues. CDR3 sequence reads: CAWSVGVDSSYEQYF. CDR3 nucleotide sequence: TGTGCCTGGAGTGTAGGGGTGGATTCATCCTACGAGCAGTACTTC.

This clone was seen once. The rearrangement joins TRBV13 to TRBJ2-7; the D gene is possibly TRBD2 (5 bases). Trimming took off 5 bases at V and 7 bases at J, with 9 bases between the two ends. Germline CDR1 and CDR2: PRHDT and FYEKMQ (reference sequence). The CDR3 is 11 residues long. The CDR3 sequence: CASSTRGEQYF. The CDR3 DNA sequence: TGTGCCAGCAGCACGAGAGGGGAGCAGTACTTC.

This clone has only a few counts. The genes are TRBV4-3 and TRBJ2-2; TRBD1 matches 7 bases. The junction had 11 bases not matched to a gene; V was cut back by 0 bases and J by 1 base. The CDR3 runs 19 residues. CDR1 and CDR2 (germline): LGHNA, YSLEER. This chain's CDR3 is CASSQDSWGTAMNTGELFF. The CDR3 DNA reads as TGCGCCAGCAGCCAAGATTCGTGGGGGACAGCCATGAACACCGGGGAGCTGTTTTTT.

This sequence joins TRBV29-1 and TRBJ2-2, with D uncertain. V was trimmed by 1 base and J by 4 bases, leaving 4 bases between them. The CDR3 has 12 amino acids. The V gene's germline CDR1 is SQVTM and CDR2 ANQGSEA. For the CDR3, the DNA is TGCAGCGTTGAAGGTATCACCGGGGAGCTGTTTTTT. This codes for CSVEGITGELFF.

The rearrangement links TRBV6-1 to TRBJ2-7; possible D gene TRBD2, 6 bases. CDR3 length: 17 amino acids. Deletions cut 4 bases from V and 0 bases from J, with 19 bases between. Germline CDR1 reads MNHNS; CDR2 reads SASEGT. The CDR3 here is CASSVQEVAELSYEQYF. CDR3 coding DNA: TGTGCCAGCAGTGTTCAGGAGGTAGCGGAACTCTCCTACGAGCAGTACTTC.

The V and J genes are TRBV5-4 and TRBJ1-2; 9 bases line up with TRBD1. This CDR3 spans 16 amino acids. J was trimmed by 0 bases and V by 4 bases; bases with no gene match: 7. The germline V gene has CDR1 SGHNT and CDR2 YYREEE (reference sequence). The DNA of the CDR3 is TGTGCCAGCAGCAGGGACAGGGAGTCCCCTAACTATGGCTACACCTTC. As protein: CASSRDRESPNYGYTF.

The chain links TRBV18 to TRBJ2-3; D gene ambiguous. From germline, CDR1 is KGHSH and CDR2 LQKENI. Trimming removed 0 bases from V and 1 base from J, with 5 bases in between. The CDR3 has 14 amino acids. The CDR3 nucleotides read TGTGCCAGCTCACCACCCCAGGGCACAGATACGCAGTATTTT. This translates into CASSPPQGTDTQYF.

The rearrangement uses TRBV7-8 and TRBJ2-7; TRBD1 or TRBD2 may be the D gene (5 bases each). CDR3 length equals 16 residues. Germline V gene sequence: CDR1 SGHVS, CDR2 FQNEAQ. V was cut by 4 bases and J by 2 bases, with 18 bases left in between. The CDR3 coding sequence is TGTGCCAGCAGCTCCCCCGGGGCGCAAGTCACCTACGAGCAGTACTTC. Translation gives CASSSPGAQVTYEQYF.

The V and J genes are TRBV19 and TRBJ1-5; 8 bases are shared with TRBD1. The V and J ends lost 6 bases and 1 base, in that order; junction bases with no gene match: 8. Germline V gene lookup returns CDR1 LNHDA and CDR2 SQIVND (reference sequence). The CDR3 sequence is 16 residues long. CDR3 in DNA: TGTGCCAGTAGGCTAACAGGGGGGCGAAGCAATCAGCCCCAGCATTTT. Encoded protein: CASRLTGGRSNQPQHF.

The table lists this clone with a count of one. J is TRBJ2-1 and V is TRBV7-2; 7 nucleotides line up with TRBD1. CDR1 SGHTA and CDR2 FQGNSA come from the germline V gene. The V and J ends lost 10 bases and 7 bases, in that order; junction bases with no gene match: 4. The CDR3 consists of 11 residues. The DNA of the CDR3 is TGTGCCACGCTGACAGGGAATGAGCAGTTCTTC. Protein product: CATLTGNEQFF.

CDR3 in DNA: TGCAGCGTTGACGGGGGGCGGGAACTGTTTTTT. Translating it yields CSVDGGRELFF. The V and J genes are TRBV29-1 and TRBJ1-4; possible D gene TRBD1, 6 bases. Germline CDR1 is SQVTM and CDR2 is ANQGSEA. The CDR3 extends over 11 amino acids. Trimming took 3 bases from V and 12 from J, leaving 11 bases between them. Full variable domain (outside the CDR3, taken from reference TRBV29-1 and TRBJ1-4): SAVISQKPSRDICQRGTSLTIQCQVDSQVTMMFWYRQQPGQSLTLIATANQGSEATYESGFVIDKFPISRPNLTFSTLTVSNMSPEDSSIYLCSVDGGRELFFGSGTQLSVL.

This sequence joins TRBV7-9 and TRBJ2-3; D unclear. The germline V gene encodes CDR1 SEHNR and CDR2 FQNEAQ (reference sequence). The length of the CDR3 is 11 residues. Trimming removed 4 bases from V and 5 bases from J, with 4 bases in between. The CDR3 DNA is TGTGCCAGCAGCTATCAAGATACGCAGTATTTT. It specifies CASSYQDTQYF.

This chain uses TRBV7-6 with TRBJ2-7; 11 nucleotides line up with TRBD1. The V gene's germline CDR1 is SGHVS and CDR2 FNYEAQ. The CDR3 extends over 15 amino acids. After removal of 5 bases from V and 7 bases from J, the junction contained 10 bases not matched to a gene. CDR3 in amino acids: CASSPWTGGSPEQYF. CDR3 in DNA: TGTGCCAGCAGCCCCTGGACAGGGGGCTCACCGGAGCAGTACTTC.

V is TRBV13 and J is TRBJ1-2; D uncertain. The germline CDR1 and CDR2 sequences are PRHDT and FYEKMQ (reference sequence). The length of the CDR3 is 14 residues. V was trimmed by 5 bases and J by 3 bases, leaving 13 bases between them. In DNA, the CDR3 is TGTGCCAGCAGCCCCCCCGGGGAATACTATGGCTACACCTTC. Amino acid sequence: CASSPPGEYYGYTF.

The chain couples TRBV7-8 to TRBJ2-7; unclear D gene. The CDR3 is 13 residues long. From germline, CDR1 is SGHVS and CDR2 FQNEAQ. Trimming left V 4 bases short and J 2 bases short, with 9 bases between. CDR3 in amino acids: CASSSTMAYEQYF. CDR3 bases: TGTGCCAGCAGCTCGACCATGGCCTACGAGCAGTACTTC. Full variable domain (outside the CDR3, taken from reference TRBV7-8 and TRBJ2-7): GAGVSQSPRYKVAKRGQDVALRCDPISGHVSLFWYQQALGQGPEFLTYFQNEAQLDKSGLPSDRFFAERPEGSVSTLKIQRTQQEDSAVYLCASSSTMAYEQYFGPGTRLTVT.

The chain has TRBV2 and TRBJ2-3; TRBD2 agrees at 8 bases. J was trimmed by 12 bases and V by 6 bases; bases with no gene match: 14. The CDR3 is 14 residues long. Germline CDR1 SNHLY, CDR2 FYNNEI. The CDR3 nucleotides are TGTGCCAGCAGCGAATCCCCGGGGGGGAGGTACCAGTATTTT. Amino acid sequence: CASSESPGGRYQYF.

This chain links TRBV7-2 with TRBJ2-1, with D unresolved. The CDR3 is made up of 13 amino acids. Germline loops: CDR1 SGHTA, CDR2 FQGNSA. Trimming left V 5 bases short and J 9 bases short, with 14 bases between. DNA of the CDR3: TGTGCCAGCAGCGTCGATCCGAGAGGTGAGCAGTTCTTC. Translation: CASSVDPRGEQFF.